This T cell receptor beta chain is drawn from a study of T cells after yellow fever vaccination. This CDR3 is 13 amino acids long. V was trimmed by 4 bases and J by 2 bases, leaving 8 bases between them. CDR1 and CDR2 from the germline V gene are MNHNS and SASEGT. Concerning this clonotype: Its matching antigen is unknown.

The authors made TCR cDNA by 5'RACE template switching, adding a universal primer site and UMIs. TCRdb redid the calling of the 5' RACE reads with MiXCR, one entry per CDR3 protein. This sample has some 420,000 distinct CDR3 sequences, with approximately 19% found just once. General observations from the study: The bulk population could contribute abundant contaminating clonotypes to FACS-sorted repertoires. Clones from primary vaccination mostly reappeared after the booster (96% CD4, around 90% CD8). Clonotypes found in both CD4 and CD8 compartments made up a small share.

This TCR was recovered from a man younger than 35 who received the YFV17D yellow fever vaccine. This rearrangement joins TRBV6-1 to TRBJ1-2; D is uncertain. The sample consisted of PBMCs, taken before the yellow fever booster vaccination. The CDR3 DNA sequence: TGTGCCAGCAGTGTAATGGGGAACTATGGCTACACCTTC. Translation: CASSVMGNYGYTF.